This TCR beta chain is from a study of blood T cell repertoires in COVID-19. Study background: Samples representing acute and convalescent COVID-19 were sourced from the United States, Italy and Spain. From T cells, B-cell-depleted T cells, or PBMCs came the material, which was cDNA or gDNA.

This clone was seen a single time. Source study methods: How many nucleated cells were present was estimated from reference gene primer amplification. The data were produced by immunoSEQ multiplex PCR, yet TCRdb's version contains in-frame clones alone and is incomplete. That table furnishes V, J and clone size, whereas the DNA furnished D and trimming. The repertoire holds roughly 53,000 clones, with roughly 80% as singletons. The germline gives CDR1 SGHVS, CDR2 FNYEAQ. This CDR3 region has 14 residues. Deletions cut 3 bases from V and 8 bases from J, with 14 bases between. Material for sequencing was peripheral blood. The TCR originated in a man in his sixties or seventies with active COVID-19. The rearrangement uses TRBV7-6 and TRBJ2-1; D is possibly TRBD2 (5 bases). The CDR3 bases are TGTGCCAGCAGCTTCGCCCGAGGGATGGATGAGCAGTTCTTC. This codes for CASSFARGMDEQFF.